This entry lists 14 T cell receptor beta chains sequenced from one sample in a study of spatial heterogeneity in lung cancer. Whole-study findings and limits: It was found that expanded intratumoral alpha and beta TCR counts tracked tumor mutation counts.

Their antigens are not known. TCRdb passed the 5' RACE reads through MiXCR, listing each CDR3 protein once. Here the sample spans a few thousand distinct CDR3 sequences, around 6.3% being singletons. Regarding time point: sample taken at primary tumor resection. The sequencing here drew on lung tumor tissue, taken at surgery. These TCRs come from a male donor with early-stage non-small cell lung cancer.

This clonotype was counted at least ten times. This chain connects TRBV7-8 to TRBJ2-7; D is undetermined. Trimming pared 3 bases from V and 5 bases from J, leaving 11 bases between. Germline-derived CDR1 and CDR2 are SGHVS and FQNEAQ. CDR3 size: 13 residues. In nucleotides, the CDR3 is TGTGCCAGCAGCTTTGGTGCTGGGGACGAGCAGTACTTC. It is translated as CASSFGAGDEQYF.

This clonotype is deemed medium-sized (0.01 to 0.1%). The gene calls are TRBV7-8 and TRBJ2-2; tentatively, D is TRBD2 (5 bases). Trimming took 1 base from V and 1 from J, leaving 10 bases between them. Germline CDR1 reads SGHVS; CDR2 reads FQNEAQ. The CDR3 is 16 amino acids. The DNA of the CDR3 is TGTGCCAGCAGCTTAGGGAGGACGGGGAACACCGGGGAGCTGTTTTTT. This encodes CASSLGRTGNTGELFF.

This clonotype was counted many times. The chain uses TRBV10-3 and TRBJ1-2; D is unclear. CDR1 ENHRY and CDR2 SYGVKD come from the germline V gene. The CDR3 contains 11 residues. V gave up 7 bases and J gave up 6 bases, with 9 bases separating them. The CDR3 DNA reads TGTGCCATCATCGGACTGGATGGCTACACCTTC. It encodes CAIIGLDGYTF.

This clonotype rates as medium-sized. The V gene is TRBV5-6, the J gene TRBJ2-7; D might be TRBD1 or TRBD2, each matching 5 bases. The CDR3 runs to 15 residues. CDR1 SGHDT and CDR2 YYEEEE come from the germline V gene. V was cut by 2 bases and J by 1 base, with 13 bases left in between. The DNA of the CDR3 is TGTGCCAGCAGCTTCCGACCGGGACCTTCCTACGAGCAGTACTTC. As protein: CASSFRPGPSYEQYF.

Many counts were recorded for this clonotype. The chain is built from TRBV25-1 and TRBJ2-3; D gene unclear. V gave up 0 bases and J gave up 4 bases, with 5 bases separating them. Germline-derived CDR1 and CDR2 are MGHDK and SYGVNS. This CDR3 comprises 13 residues. This CDR3 reads CASSEYPSDTQYF. The CDR3 coding sequence is TGTGCCAGCAGTGAATATCCCTCAGATACGCAGTATTTT. The whole variable domain, remainder taken from reference TRBV25-1 and TRBJ2-3, is EADIYQTPRYLVIGTGKKITLECSQTMGHDKMYWYQQDPGMELHLIHYSYGVNSTEKGDLSSESTVSRIRTEHFPLTLESARPSHTSQYLCASSEYPSDTQYFGPGTRLTVL.

As to this clonotype: One junction end does not reproduce the germline sequence, and a read error may be involved. CDR3 coding DNA: TGTGCCTGGAGCCTTGAGATGAACACTGAAGGTTTCTTT. The encoded protein is CAWSLEMNTEGFF. The chain joins TRBV30 to TRBJ1-1; D ambiguous. Looked up from germline, CDR1 is GTSNPN and CDR2 is SVGIG (reference sequence). The CDR3 loop spans 13 amino acids.

The gene calls are TRBV5-1 and TRBJ2-5, with D perhaps assigned TRBD1 or TRBD2 (5 bases each). Germline V CDR1 and CDR2: SGHRS, YFSETQ. The V and J ends lost 4 bases and 2 bases respectively, with 9 bases between them. The CDR3 extends over 13 amino acids. This CDR3 reads CASSGTGQETQYF. CDR3 sequence (DNA): TGCGCCAGCAGCGGGACGGGTCAAGAGACCCAGTACTTC.

This clonotype is medium-sized in the sample. This chain connects TRBV27 to TRBJ2-7; TRBD2 agrees at 9 bases. The CDR3 sequence is 17 residues long. Trimming took 5 bases from V and 0 from J; bases not matched to a gene: 11. Germline CDR1 reads MNHEY; CDR2 reads SMNVEV (reference sequence). CDR3 nucleotide sequence: TGTGCCAGCAGTCCCCGTTTTTTAGCGGGGGACTCCTACGAGCAGTACTTC. It yields the protein CASSPRFLAGDSYEQYF.

This chain joins TRBV7-2 and TRBJ2-3; D is possibly TRBD2 (6 bases). V was shortened by 3 bases and J by 4 bases, with 14 bases between the two germline ends. The CDR3 loop spans 15 amino acids. The V gene's germline CDR1 is SGHTA and CDR2 FQGNSA. CDR3 in DNA: TGTGCCAGCAGCTTGGGGGGAGCGGGCGCAGATACGCAGTATTTT. Its translation: CASSLGGAGADTQYF. The full variable domain, in which reference TRBV7-2 and TRBJ2-3 provide the parts outside the CDR3, is GAGVSQSPSNKVTEKGKDVELRCDPISGHTALYWYRQSLGQGLEFLIYFQGNSAPDKSGLPSDRFSAERTGGSVSTLTIQRTQQEDSAVYLCASSLGGAGADTQYFGPGTRLTVL.

By share, this clonotype counts as medium-sized. The chain carries TRBV27 and TRBJ1-2; 12 nucleotides align to TRBD1. The junction had 8 bases not matched to a gene; V was cut back by 5 bases and J by 7 bases. This CDR3 is built from 15 residues. The germline CDR1 and CDR2 sequences are MNHEY and SMNVEV (reference sequence). The CDR3 region has the DNA TGTGCCAGCAGTCAACACCGGGACAGGGGGCTTGGCTACACCTTC. It is translated as CASSQHRDRGLGYTF.

In this sample, this clonotype is hyperexpanded. This chain connects TRBV27 to TRBJ2-1; D remains ambiguous. There are 15 residues in the CDR3. V shed 4 bases and J shed 2 bases, with 12 bases lying between them. CDR1 is MNHEY, CDR2 SMNVEV, per germline (reference sequence). DNA for the CDR3: TGTGCCAGCAGTTACCGGTTGGGGACCTACAATGAGCAGTTCTTC. It is translated as CASSYRLGTYNEQFF.

By sample share, this clonotype is medium-sized. The chain's CDR3 is CASSPSSGGANEQFF. In DNA, the CDR3 is TGTGCCAGCAGCCCGAGTAGCGGGGGGGCCAATGAGCAGTTCTTC. V gene TRBV6-4 combines with J gene TRBJ2-1; 11 nucleotides line up with TRBD2. V was clipped by 6 bases and J by 6 bases; unmatched bases: 7. This CDR3 region has 15 residues. Germline-derived CDR1 and CDR2 are MRHNA and SNTAGT.

Relative to its sample, this clonotype is medium-sized (0.01 to 0.1%). The rearrangement joins TRBV5-1 to TRBJ2-7; D not certain. With 3 bases removed from V and 1 base from J, the gap between germline ends came to 14 bases. The CDR3 length is 15 residues. Germline-derived CDR1 and CDR2 are SGHRS and YFSETQ. CDR3 coding DNA: TGCGCCAGCAGCTCCCGGGTGGCGAAGTCCTACGAGCAGTACTTC. Translation gives CASSSRVAKSYEQYF.

By sample fraction, this clonotype is medium-sized. The chain has TRBV29-1 and TRBJ2-7, with 12 nucleotides matching TRBD2. This CDR3 has 15 residues. Germline V gene data show CDR1 as SQVTM and CDR2 as ANQGSEA. The trim removed 7 bases at V and 0 bases at J, leaving 7 bases unmatched. The CDR3 nucleotides are TGCAGCGCCGCTGGGGGACTAGCGGGCTCCTACGAGCAGTACTTC. Residues: CSAAGGLAGSYEQYF.